These T cell receptor beta chains were read from a single sample in a study of identical twins. TCRdb called the 5' RACE reads again in MiXCR, with one record for every CDR3 protein. Of about 890,000 distinct CDR3 sequences listed, approximately 13% are singletons. The same specimen was also included in a second study, on yellow fever vaccine responses in identical twins.

What was sequenced was PBMCs. The receptors originated from a woman under 30 in good health. Both conserved end residues are part of each CDR3. A D gene is named only where the DNA matches it firmly. The size field is filled for only some rows; it gives once, few, many or a size class.

TGTGCCAGCAGTGTTAGCGGGGGGAAAAATGAGCAGTTCTTC	CASSVSGGKNEQFF	TRBV6-1	-	TRBD2	TRBJ2-1
TGCAGTGCTAGGCGGACTAGCGGGGGGGTGACCTTGGGAGAGCAGTTCTTC	CSARRTSGGVTLGEQFF	TRBV20-1	-	TRBD2	TRBJ2-1
TGTGCCATCAGTGAGTCGAAGGGGTCCTACGAGCAGTACTTC	CAISESKGSYEQYF	TRBV10-3	-	-	TRBJ2-7
TGCAGTGCTAGAGATTCCGGGACAGGGTCTACTGAAGCTTTCTTT	CSARDSGTGSTEAFF	TRBV20-1	many	TRBD1	TRBJ1-1
TGCAGCGTTGAAGACCCCGGGTATGGCTACACCTTC	CSVEDPGYGYTF	TRBV29-1	many	-	TRBJ1-2
TGTGCCAGCAGCTTGGCTACCAGGGGAAGCGAGCAGTACTTC	CASSLATRGSEQYF	TRBV5-5	-	-	TRBJ2-7
TGCAGTGCCAACCAGGGGGGTGGTGAGCAGTTCTTC	CSANQGGGEQFF	TRBV20-1	-	-	TRBJ2-1
TGTGCCAGCACCGGGACTAGCGGTTATCAAGAGACCCAGTACTTC	CASTGTSGYQETQYF	TRBV7-8	few	TRBD2	TRBJ2-5
TGCGCCAGCAGCCAAGATGAGGCAGCCTATGGCTACACCTTC	CASSQDEAAYGYTF	TRBV4-1	-	-	TRBJ1-2
TGCAGTGCTAGAGACACAACGATACTACAGGGAAGCTCCGGAAACACCATATATTTT	CSARDTTILQGSSGNTIYF	TRBV20-1	-	-	TRBJ1-3
TGCGCCAGCAGCTCAGAAGGGAGGTCGTCTTCACCCCTCCACTTT	CASSSEGRSSSPLHF	TRBV5-1	-	-	TRBJ1-6
TGTGCCAGCAGCTTCCTGAATGGGTCTTACTATGGCTACACCTTC	CASSFLNGSYYGYTF	TRBV11-2	many	-	TRBJ1-2
TGCGCCAGCAGCCACAGAAAGACAGGGGACCGCACAGATACGCAGTATTTT	CASSHRKTGDRTDTQYF	TRBV4-1	few	TRBD1	TRBJ2-3
TGTGCCAGCGAAGGGTGGACTAGCGGGAGAAAAGAGACCCAGTACTTC	CASEGWTSGRKETQYF	TRBV7-9	-	TRBD2	TRBJ2-5
TGCGCCAGCAGGGCCGGGACAATGAACACTGAAGCTTTCTTT	CASRAGTMNTEAFF	TRBV5-1	many	-	TRBJ1-1
TGTGCCAGCAGTTTAACGGGGGCGCCGCTTGGAAACACCATATATTTT	CASSLTGAPLGNTIYF	TRBV27	many	-	TRBJ1-3
TGTGCCAGCAGCCAAGTGCCGGGAAGTGGAAACACCATATATTTT	CASSQVPGSGNTIYF	TRBV3-1	few	-	TRBJ1-3
TGTGCCAGTAGCCCAGGGGGGGGCGCGGCTGAAAAACTGTTTTTT	CASSPGGGAAEKLFF	TRBV19	few	TRBD1	TRBJ1-4
TGTGCCAGCAGTTACCGTCCCAGTTTGAACACTGAAGCTTTCTTT	CASSYRPSLNTEAFF	TRBV6-5	-	-	TRBJ1-1
TGTGCTAGTGGTTTGGGAGTGAGCTCCTACAATGAGCAGTTCTTC	CASGLGVSSYNEQFF	TRBV12-5	many	-	TRBJ2-1
TGTGCCAGCAGTTTTGTTGGCTGGGCCAACGTCCTGACTTTC	CASSFVGWANVLTF	TRBV12-3/TRBV12-4	few	-	TRBJ2-6
TGTGCCAGTGGTGACAGACGAAACACTGAAGCTTTCTTT	CASGDRRNTEAFF	TRBV19	few	-	TRBJ1-1
TGTGCCAGCAGCCACGCATTAACCGGGGGAGATACGCAGTATTTT	CASSHALTGGDTQYF	TRBV3-1	-	-	TRBJ2-3
TGTGCCAGCAGGAATAGCGGCCAAGAGACCCAGTACTTC	CASRNSGQETQYF	TRBV2	many	-	TRBJ2-5
TGTGCCAGCAGTTTATTGGGAGGGACTAGCGGGGCCGATACGCAGTATTTT	CASSLLGGTSGADTQYF	TRBV28	-	TRBD2	TRBJ2-3
TGTGCCAGCAGCGAGGGACCTTGGTCAGATACGCAGTATTTT	CASSEGPWSDTQYF	TRBV11-2	-	-	TRBJ2-3
TGTGCCAGCAGTCCCCGTAGCGGGAGTGGGACAGATACGCAGTATTTT	CASSPRSGSGTDTQYF	TRBV12-3/TRBV12-4	many	TRBD2	TRBJ2-3
TGCAGTGCTCCTGCTCGGAGATCAGATACGCAGTATTTT	CSAPARRSDTQYF	TRBV20-1	-	-	TRBJ2-3
TGTGCCAGCAGCCACCTATCCTACGAGCAGTACTTC	CASSHLSYEQYF	TRBV3-1	few	-	TRBJ2-7
TGTGCCAGCAGCTTACGGTTCTCAGGCCTCGAAGGTTGGGAGCAGTTCTTC	CASSLRFSGLEGWEQFF	TRBV7-2	-	-	TRBJ2-1
TGCGCCAGCAGCCAAGGGACCCAACTGAGTGAAGCTTTCTTT	CASSQGTQLSEAFF	TRBV4-1	many	-	TRBJ1-1
TGTGCCAGCTCACCAGGACTAGCGGGAGGGAACGAGCAGTACTTC	CASSPGLAGGNEQYF	TRBV18	-	TRBD2	TRBJ2-7
-	CISVSEAPGGYNSPLHF	TRBV7-5	-	-	TRBJ1-6
TGCAGCGTTGAAGATCTAAGAGATACGCAGTATTTT	CSVEDLRDTQYF	TRBV29-1	many	-	TRBJ2-3
TGTGCCAGCAGCTTAACCCAAGGTCCCTACGAGCAGTACTTC	CASSLTQGPYEQYF	TRBV11-2	-	-	TRBJ2-7
TGTGCCAGCAGCGTACTCCCGCCCAGACTAGCGGGAGGGCAAAGTCGTACGATCAATGAGCAGTTCTTC	CASSVLPPRLAGGQSRTINEQFF	TRBV7-2	few	TRBD2	TRBJ2-1
TGTGCCATAAGGACTAGCGGGAGGGGTGAGCAGTTCTTC	CAIRTSGRGEQFF	TRBV10-3	few	TRBD2	TRBJ2-1
TGCGCCAGCACCGAAGCGGGAGAGGTGAGCAATGAGCAGTTCTTC	CASTEAGEVSNEQFF	TRBV5-1	many	TRBD2	TRBJ2-1
TGTGCCAGCAGTAAGACAGCGCTCTATGGCTACACCTTC	CASSKTALYGYTF	TRBV12-3/TRBV12-4	-	-	TRBJ1-2
TGTGCCAGCAGCTTAGTCTGGACGAACACCGGGGAGCTGTTTTTT	CASSLVWTNTGELFF	TRBV7-2	few	-	TRBJ2-2
TGCAGTGCTAGAGGGGCTAGCGGAAACAATGAGCAGTTCTTC	CSARGASGNNEQFF	TRBV20-1	few	TRBD2	TRBJ2-1
TGTGCCAGCACGGGGACAGGTAATTACGAGCAGTACTTC	CASTGTGNYEQYF	TRBV28	many	TRBD1	TRBJ2-7
TGTGCCATCAGTGAGGGACAAACCTACAATGAGCAGTTCTTC	CAISEGQTYNEQFF	TRBV10-3	few	-	TRBJ2-1
TGTGCCAGCAGTTCCTACTACACCGGGGAGCTGTTTTTT	CASSSYYTGELFF	TRBV6-5	-	-	TRBJ2-2
TGTGCCATCAGCCGGGACAGGGACAATTCACCCCTCCACTTT	CAISRDRDNSPLHF	TRBV10-3	few	TRBD1	TRBJ1-6
TGCAGTGCTAGAGCGGTTAGCGAAACCTACAATGAGCAGTTCTTC	CSARAVSETYNEQFF	TRBV20-1	-	-	TRBJ2-1
TGCAGTGCTGAGACTAGCGGGCCCTACAATGAGCAGTTCTTC	CSAETSGPYNEQFF	TRBV20-1	few	TRBD2	TRBJ2-1
TGTGCCAGCAGCCCCCGGGAGGGGCCAGATACGCAGTATTTT	CASSPREGPDTQYF	TRBV12-3/TRBV12-4	-	TRBD2	TRBJ2-3
TGTGCCAGCAGTCAGCCGGGCACTGAAGCTTTCTTT	CASSQPGTEAFF	TRBV12-3/TRBV12-4	few	-	TRBJ1-1
TGCGCCAGCAGCCAAGTTATCAGGGGGAACTATGGCTACACCTTC	CASSQVIRGNYGYTF	TRBV4-1	many	TRBD1	TRBJ1-2
TGTGCCAGCAGTTTAGTTTTCGGAGTTAATCAGCCCCAGCATTTT	CASSLVFGVNQPQHF	TRBV12-3/TRBV12-4	few	-	TRBJ1-5